This T cell receptor beta chain was recovered during a study of blood T cell repertoires in COVID-19. Study-wide context: The origin of the acute and convalescent COVID-19 samples was the United States, Italy and Spain. PBMCs, B-cell-depleted T cells, or T cells provided the cDNA or gDNA that made up the material.

This CDR3 region has 17 residues. Germline V CDR1 and CDR2: LGHNA, YNFKEQ. The trim removed 2 bases at V and 6 bases at J, leaving 8 bases unmatched. Original methodology: Counts of nucleated cells, estimated from reference gene primer amplification, were obtained. The repertoire was sequenced with immunoSEQ multiplex PCR; TCRdb's copy has only in-frame clones and lacks some. The DNA gave D and trimming, while V, J and clone size come from that table. The sample holds roughly 95,000 clones, 82% seen once. In this sample, this clone turned up a few times. This chain links TRBV4-2 with TRBJ1-6; 9 bases map to TRBD1. Sequencing was performed on peripheral blood. The sequence was collected from a man older than 75 with acute or convalescent COVID-19. The CDR3 reads CASSQRAEGQGNSPLHF. The CDR3 DNA reads as TGTGCCAGCAGCCAAAGGGCCGAGGGACAGGGTAATTCACCCCTCCACTTT.